The rows below give T cell receptor beta chains drawn from one sample of a study of beta chain features in type 1 diabetes. Some clones are missing from TCRdb's copy, which holds only in-frame ones; the method was immunoSEQ multiplex PCR. Of under 250,000 clones listed, about 25% are singletons. The sample taken for sequencing was central memory CD4+ T cells from blood. The receptors here all came from a man aged 30 to 39 in good health. Each CDR3 is given with its conserved first and last residue. A D gene is named only where the DNA matches it firmly. Clone size, where shown, is once, few, many, or a class for clones that have expanded.

DNA	CDR3	D	J	size	V	length
TGTGCCAGCAGCCCGAGGACAGATTACGAGCAGTACTTC	CASSPRTDYEQYF	-	TRBJ2-7	once	TRBV7-9	13
TGTGCCAGTAGTAGCACAGGGACATCTTACGAGCAGTACTTC	CASSSTGTSYEQYF	-	TRBJ2-7	-	TRBV19	14
TGTGCCTGGAGTGTAGGGGGATATGGCTACACCTTC	CAWSVGGYGYTF	-	TRBJ1-2	-	TRBV30	12
TGTGCCAGCAGTGAAAAACAGGGGAATCAGCCCCAGCATTTT	CASSEKQGNQPQHF	TRBD1	TRBJ1-5	few	TRBV2	14
TGTGCCAGCAGCAAGGACGTCTACGAGCAGTACTTC	CASSKDVYEQYF	-	TRBJ2-7	once	TRBV5-4	12
TGTGCCAGCTATTTCCGCGGGGGCGGGGAGACCCAGTACTTC	CASYFRGGGETQYF	-	TRBJ2-5	once	TRBV6-1	14
TGTGCCATCACTCAGGGCCCCAGCTCCTACAATGAGCAGTTCTTC	CAITQGPSSYNEQFF	-	TRBJ2-1	-	TRBV10-3	15
TGTGCCGTCCAGGAAAATCGCTCTGGGGCCAACGTCCTGACTTTC	CAVQENRSGANVLTF	-	TRBJ2-6	-	TRBV27	15
TGTGCCAGCAGTGTCATGGATACGCAGTATTTT	CASSVMDTQYF	-	TRBJ2-3	many	TRBV2	11
TGTGCCAGCAGCTTCACGACAGGGGGCGGCACAGATACGCAGTATTTT	CASSFTTGGGTDTQYF	TRBD1	TRBJ2-3	-	TRBV11-2	16
TGTGCCAGCAGCTTAGCGACGCCGACATACAATGAGCAGTTCTTC	CASSLATPTYNEQFF	-	TRBJ2-1	-	TRBV7-2	15
TGTGCCAGCAGGAAAGGAGGGGTAGGGGTCAGTGAGCAGTTCTTC	CASRKGGVGVSEQFF	-	TRBJ2-1	few	TRBV2	15
TGTGCCAGCAGGCGAGGCTCTACGAACACCGGGGAGCTGTTTTTT	CASRRGSTNTGELFF	-	TRBJ2-2	-	TRBV5-6	15
TGCAGTGCCCGCGGGGCTAGTGAGCAGTTCTTC	CSARGASEQFF	-	TRBJ2-1	-	TRBV20-1	11
TGTGCCAGCAGCTTCGGCTTACGAAGCTCCTACAATGAGCAGTTCTTC	CASSFGLRSSYNEQFF	-	TRBJ2-1	few	TRBV7-9	16
TGTGCCAGCTCACCACCCCTGAGGGCCGGGGAGCTGTTTTTT	CASSPPLRAGELFF	-	TRBJ2-2	many	TRBV18	14
TGTGCCTGGAGTCCCGGGGGGAACTATGGCTACACCTTC	CAWSPGGNYGYTF	-	TRBJ1-2	-	TRBV30	13
TGTGCCAGCAGCGTACGGGCGACTAGCGGGGGGCGATCCTACAATGAGCAGTTCTTC	CASSVRATSGGRSYNEQFF	TRBD2	TRBJ2-1	-	TRBV9	19
TGTGCCAGCAGTGAAGGAGGGACTAGCAAGGGCACAGATACGCAGTATTTT	CASSEGGTSKGTDTQYF	TRBD2	TRBJ2-3	-	TRBV25-1	17
TGCGCCAGCAGCCAAGGGGCCCGCTCCTACAATGAGCAGTTCTTC	CASSQGARSYNEQFF	-	TRBJ2-1	-	TRBV4-3	15
TGTGCCAGCAGCTTACCACGCGTCTCACCTGAAGCTTTCTTT	CASSLPRVSPEAFF	-	TRBJ1-1	-	TRBV7-9	14
TGTGTATGGACAAACCAAGAGACCCAGTACTTC	CVWTNQETQYF	-	TRBJ2-5	once	TRBV29-1	11
TGTGCCAGCAGCTTGGTCAGGGGCAACTATGTTTCTGCTTTCTTT	CASSLVRGNYVSAFF	-	TRBJ1-1	-	TRBV7-9	15
TGTGCCAGCACTTCCGGGACAGCGCACACCGGGGAGCTGTTTTTT	CASTSGTAHTGELFF	TRBD1	TRBJ2-2	-	TRBV9	15
TGTGCCAGCAGAGACAGAACCGCCGGGGCCAACGTCCTGACTTTC	CASRDRTAGANVLTF	-	TRBJ2-6	few	TRBV2	15
TGTGCCTGGGCCCCGGGACAGGGGTTTCCCCACGAGCAGTACTTC	CAWAPGQGFPHEQYF	TRBD1	TRBJ2-7	-	TRBV30	15
TGTGCCAGCAGCTTAGATCGGAAGGTCGAGCAGTACTTC	CASSLDRKVEQYF	-	TRBJ2-7	-	TRBV11-2	13
TGTGCCAGCGGAGGGTCGAGCAATCAGCCCCAGCATTTT	CASGGSSNQPQHF	-	TRBJ1-5	-	TRBV7-2	13
TGTGCCAGCACCATGTTGTCGAGAATTAGCAATCAGCCCCAGCATTTT	CASTMLSRISNQPQHF	-	TRBJ1-5	-	TRBV28	16
TGTGCCAGCAGCCCAGACGGCACGGTGCAGTTCTTC	CASSPDGTVQFF	-	TRBJ2-1	-	TRBV14	12
TGTGCCAGCAGCACCAGCGGGGCCTACAATGAGCAGTTCTTC	CASSTSGAYNEQFF	TRBD2	TRBJ2-1	many	TRBV7-2	14
TGTGCCAGCAGCCAGGGCACAGATACGCAGTATTTT	CASSQGTDTQYF	-	TRBJ2-3	few	TRBV11-3	12
TGCGCCAGCAGCTGGTCACTTCAAGAGACCCAGTACTTC	CASSWSLQETQYF	-	TRBJ2-5	-	TRBV5-1	13
TGCAGCGCTCGGGACGGAGGCTACACCTTC	CSARDGGYTF	-	TRBJ1-2	-	TRBV29-1	10
TGTGCCAGCAGTGAGGTAGCGGCTAGCTCCTACGAGCAGTACTTC	CASSEVAASSYEQYF	-	TRBJ2-7	many	TRBV25-1	15
TGTGCCAGCAGTGAATCCGGGACAGGGCGTGTCGATGAGCAGTTCTTC	CASSESGTGRVDEQFF	TRBD1	TRBJ2-1	few	TRBV25-1	16
TGTGCCAGCAGCCTGGGTGGAGGGAATAATTCACCCCTCCACTTT	CASSLGGGNNSPLHF	-	TRBJ1-6	-	TRBV7-2	15
TGCGCCAGCAGCTTGGCACACCGCACAGATACGCAGTATTTT	CASSLAHRTDTQYF	-	TRBJ2-3	-	TRBV5-1	14
TGTGCCAGCAGGTTAGAAGAGACCCAGTACTTC	CASRLEETQYF	-	TRBJ2-5	-	TRBV7-8	11
TGCAGCGTTGTTGGACTAGCGGGGGGATCAGATACGCAGTATTTT	CSVVGLAGGSDTQYF	TRBD2	TRBJ2-3	few	TRBV29-1	15
TGCGCCAGCAGCAGCCCGACAGCGAACACTGAAGCTTTCTTT	CASSSPTANTEAFF	-	TRBJ1-1	-	TRBV4-1	14
TGCGCCAGCAGCTTGGTAGGGGGATCGGCCTACGAGCAGTACTTC	CASSLVGGSAYEQYF	-	TRBJ2-7	few	TRBV5-1	15
TGTGCCTGGAGTGCCGGACTAGCAAGGAGTGAGCAGTTCTTC	CAWSAGLARSEQFF	TRBD2	TRBJ2-1	-	TRBV30	14
TGTGCCACGGGGACAGGGGCCTCAGATACGCAGTATTTT	CATGTGASDTQYF	TRBD1	TRBJ2-3	few	TRBV10-3	13
TGTGCCTGGAGCGGACTAGCGAGGAACGAGCAGTACTTC	CAWSGLARNEQYF	TRBD2	TRBJ2-7	few	TRBV30	13
TGTGCCAGCAGTTTAGAGGGGACGCAAATCTACGAGCAGTACTTC	CASSLEGTQIYEQYF	-	TRBJ2-7	-	TRBV6-1	15
TGTGCCAGCAGCCCGAATCCCTCGAACAAGCGTGAGCAGTTCTTC	CASSPNPSNKREQFF	-	TRBJ2-1	few	TRBV7-7	15
TGTGCCAGCAGCTTAGGCCTTTTATCCGAGCAGTACTTC	CASSLGLLSEQYF	-	TRBJ2-7	-	TRBV13	13
TGTGCCTGGCAAACCGGGGCTCAAGGGGCTGAAGCTTTCTTT	CAWQTGAQGAEAFF	-	TRBJ1-1	-	TRBV30	14
TGTGCCAGCAGCTTAGAACAGGGCGCCAATCAGCCCCAGCATTTT	CASSLEQGANQPQHF	-	TRBJ1-5	many	TRBV7-2	15
TGTGCCAGCAGTGCCGACTCGGGTTATACGCAGTATTTT	CASSADSGYTQYF	-	TRBJ2-3	-	TRBV6-4	13
TGTGCCAGCAGCCAAGAAAGGGTCAGTGAAGCTTTCTTT	CASSQERVSEAFF	-	TRBJ1-1	-	TRBV14	13
TGTGCCATCAGTGGGACTACCAGTCAAGAGACCCAGTACTTC	CAISGTTSQETQYF	TRBD2	TRBJ2-5	few	TRBV6-5	14
TGTGCCAGCAGTTTACGCGGGACTATACAAGAGACCCAGTACTTC	CASSLRGTIQETQYF	TRBD2	TRBJ2-5	-	TRBV28	15
TGTGCCTGGAAGTGGGATAGGGGCGAGCAGTACTTC	CAWKWDRGEQYF	-	TRBJ2-7	-	TRBV30	12
TGTGCCAGCAGTGAAGAGAGCTCCTACAATGAGCAGTTCTTC	CASSEESSYNEQFF	-	TRBJ2-1	-	TRBV25-1	14
TGTGCCAGCAGCTTGGGACTAGCGGGGGCGTCGCGAAACATTCAGTACTTC	CASSLGLAGASRNIQYF	TRBD2	TRBJ2-4	few	TRBV5-6	17
TGTGCCAGCAGCGATACAGGGCAAAAGTCTCATTCACCCCTCCACTTT	CASSDTGQKSHSPLHF	-	TRBJ1-6	few	TRBV13	16
TGTGCCTGGAGTGTAGCCGGACGGCCCTATAATTCACCCCTCCACTTT	CAWSVAGRPYNSPLHF	-	TRBJ1-6	-	TRBV30	16
TGTGCCAGTATGCGGGTGAACTATGGCTACACCTTC	CASMRVNYGYTF	-	TRBJ1-2	-	TRBV19	12